This T cell receptor (beta chain) comes out of a study of regulatory T cells in long-lasting Graves disease. Study-level points and caveats: Possibly, too few samples lowered accuracy. Patients with persistent disease showed a bias toward TRBV28, TRBJ1-2 and TRBJ2-5. Blood alone, not thyroid tissue, was studied. Those with persistent Graves' had less TCR diversity than newly diagnosed patients.

CDR3 regions were amplified by Arm-PCR using iRepertoire HTBI primers to build TCR beta libraries. Via MiXCR, TCRdb re-called the multiplex PCR reads, giving one row per CDR3 protein. The repertoire holds around 400,000 distinct CDR3 sequences, with roughly 20% as singletons. Regarding this clonotype: The antigen is unknown.

Unmatched junction bases numbered 20, after V lost 5 bases and J lost 0 bases. This CDR3 is built from 23 residues. Germline assignment: CDR1 SGHVS and CDR2 FQNEAQ. Time point in this sample: persistent/refractory GD, antithyroid drugs over 5 years with positive TRAb. Researchers made the TCR library from RNA that was extracted from PBMCs. This sequence was found in a woman aged 40-49 years with Graves disease. The sample here was peripheral blood mononuclear cells (PBMCs), taken when the disease was refractory, from a patient treated with antithyroid drugs. The rearrangement joins TRBV7-8 to TRBJ2-2, with 14 bases aligning to TRBD2. CDR3 sequence (DNA): TGTGCCAGCAGCCGTCGAATCGGGACTAGCGGGAGTGTCGGGGGTTCGAACACCGGGGAGCTGTTTTTT. This codes for CASSRRIGTSGSVGGSNTGELFF.